The clone carrying this T cell receptor (beta chain) has more than one count but fewer than ten. This sample was taken from a study of regulatory T cells in long-lasting Graves disease. The sample's time point: persistent/refractory GD, antithyroid drugs over 5 years with positive TRAb. With RNA extracted from PBMCs as input, the TCR library was made. For TCR beta, libraries came from iRepertoire HTBI primers and Arm-PCR of CDR3 regions. Source study methods: Across all samples, 62 TRBV segments and 15 or so TRBJ segments were identified. MiXCR was run by TCRdb on the multiplex PCR reads, yielding one entry per CDR3 protein. V and J calls and clone size were set by TCRdb, not the authors. The profile shows about 470,000 distinct CDR3 sequences, 20% to 25% of them singletons. The CDR3 spans 17 residues. V gave up 5 bases and J gave up 4 bases, with 18 bases separating them. CDR1 and CDR2 from the germline V gene are MDHEN and SYDVKM.

The sequence came from a female donor with Graves disease. This specimen consisted of peripheral blood mononuclear cells (PBMCs), obtained when the disease was refractory, from a patient treated with antithyroid drugs. V and J are TRBV28 and TRBJ2-6; maybe TRBD2 (5 bases). CDR3 amino acids: CASSPTFGGSGANVLTF. As DNA, the CDR3 is TGTGCCAGCAGTCCCACCTTTGGAGGATCCGGGGCCAACGTCCTGACTTTC.